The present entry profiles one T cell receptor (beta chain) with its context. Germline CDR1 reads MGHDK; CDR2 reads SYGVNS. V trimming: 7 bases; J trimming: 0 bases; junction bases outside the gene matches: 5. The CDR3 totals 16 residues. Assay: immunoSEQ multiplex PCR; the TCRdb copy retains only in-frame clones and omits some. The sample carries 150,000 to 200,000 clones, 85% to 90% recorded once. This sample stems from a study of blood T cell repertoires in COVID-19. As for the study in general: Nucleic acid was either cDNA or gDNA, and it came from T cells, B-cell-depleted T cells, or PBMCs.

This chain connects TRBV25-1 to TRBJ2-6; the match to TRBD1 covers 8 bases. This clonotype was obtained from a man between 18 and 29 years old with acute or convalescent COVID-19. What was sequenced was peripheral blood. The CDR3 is CASTGQASSGANVLTF. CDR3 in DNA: TGTGCCAGCACGGGACAGGCGAGCTCTGGGGCCAACGTCCTGACTTTC.